This T cell receptor beta chain is from a study of control samples from healthy donors and cancer patients. This clone is medium-sized (0.01 to 0.1%) within its sample. TCRdb's table, derived via immunoSEQ multiplex PCR, lists solely in-frame clones and lacks some. The sample carries some 140,000 clones, around 96% recorded once. With V trimmed by 4 bases and J by 0 bases, 11 bases remained unmatched. Germline assignment: CDR1 LGHDT and CDR2 YNNKEL (reference sequence). The CDR3 extends over 18 amino acids. The sequenced sample was blood. This clonotype originated in a man aged 40-49 years in good health. This chain uses TRBV3-1 (or the pseudogene TRBV3-2) with TRBJ1-1; 10 bases agree with TRBD1. For the CDR3, the DNA is TGTGCCAGCAGCCCCGGTTCGGGACAGGGGCTTATGAACACTGAAGCTTTCTTT. It translates to CASSPGSGQGLMNTEAFF.